Below, 28 T cell receptor beta chains from the same sample are listed, as sequenced in a study of T cell responses to AZD1222 COVID-19 vaccine. The data were produced by immunoSEQ multiplex PCR, yet TCRdb's version contains in-frame clones alone and is incomplete. The sample records tens of thousands of clones, approximately 91% being singletons. Here the sequenced sample was peripheral blood, taken on day 0 of AZD1222 vaccination. These receptors were collected from an adult in good health.

The chain links TRBV4-1 to TRBJ2-7, with D tentatively TRBD1 or TRBD2 (5 bases each). The CDR3 totals 15 residues. Trimming shortened V by 3 bases and J by 1 base, and 13 bases separated the two germline ends. Looked up from germline, CDR1 is MGHRA and CDR2 is YSYEKL. CDR3 DNA: TGCGCCAGCAGCCAGTCAACAGGAGGATCCTACGAGCAGTACTTC. Protein: CASSQSTGGSYEQYF.

V is TRBV11-2 and J is TRBJ1-5; no clear D gene. The CDR3 runs to 13 residues. The ends were cut back, 2 bases at V and 0 bases at J, with 2 bases in the middle. Germline assignment: CDR1 SGHAT and CDR2 FQNNGV. The CDR3 region has the DNA TGTGCCAGCAGCTTAAGTAGCAATCAGCCCCAGCATTTT. The encoded protein is CASSLSSNQPQHF. The complete variable domain, with remaining parts taken from reference TRBV11-2 and TRBJ1-5, reads EAGVAQSPRYKIIEKRQSVAFWCNPISGHATLYWYQQILGQGPKLLIQFQNNGVVDDSQLPKDRFSAERLKGVDSTLKIQPAKLEDSAVYLCASSLSSNQPQHFGDGTRLSIL.

V and J are TRBV27 and TRBJ2-3; 8 bases fit TRBD1. J was trimmed by 3 bases and V by 6 bases; bases with no gene match: 8. This CDR3 contains 15 residues. Germline V lookup: CDR1 MNHEY, CDR2 SMNVEV (reference sequence). CDR3 amino acids: CASRNQGAITDTQYF. CDR3 sequence (DNA): TGTGCCAGCAGAAACCAGGGGGCAATAACAGATACGCAGTATTTT.

Here the CDR3 DNA reads TGTGCCAGCAGCGGCAGCTCCTACGAGCAGTACTTC. This encodes CASSGSSYEQYF. V gene TRBV9 combines with J gene TRBJ2-7; D is uncertain. The CDR3 has 12 residues. The V gene lost 3 bases and the J gene lost 0 bases, with 4 bases spanning the gap. Germline V lookup: CDR1 SGDLS, CDR2 YYNGEE. Full variable domain (missing parts from reference TRBV9 and TRBJ2-7): DSGVTQTPKHLITATGQRVTLRCSPRSGDLSVYWYQQSLDQGLQFLIQYYNGEERAKGNILERFSAQQFPDLHSELNLSSLELGDSALYFCASSGSSYEQYFGPGTRLTVT.

A note on this clone: At one boundary the junction diverges from the germline segment, which might be a read error. The chain employs TRBV5-1 and TRBJ1-1; D gene unclear. Per the germline V gene, CDR1 is SGHRS and CDR2 is YFSETQ. This CDR3 contains 14 residues. CDR3 in amino acids: CASTLYSRNTEAFF. The DNA for the CDR3 is TGCGCCAGCACCTTGTACAGTCGAAACACTGAAGCTTTCTTT.

This chain links TRBV4-3 with TRBJ2-3; 9 bases agree with TRBD2. The CDR3 contains 15 residues. Germline assignment: CDR1 LGHNA and CDR2 YSLEER. Trimming cost V 1 base and J 7 bases; bases outside gene matches: 6. The CDR3 protein is CASSQALAGLNTQYF. The CDR3 coding sequence is TGCGCCAGCAGCCAAGCTCTAGCGGGGCTGAATACGCAGTATTTT.

The chain uses TRBV27 and TRBJ1-1, with a tentative D call TRBD1 (6 bases). Germline lookup yields CDR1 MNHEY and CDR2 SMNVEV (reference sequence). This CDR3 spans 13 amino acids. V lost 5 bases and J lost 8, with 15 bases in between. The CDR3 DNA sequence: TGTGCCAGCAGTCACAGGGAATGGTCGGAAGCTTTCTTT. Translating gives CASSHREWSEAFF.

The CDR3 sequence: CASSPYYEQYF. CDR3 in DNA: TGTGCCAGCAGTCCTTACTACGAGCAGTACTTC. V is TRBV28 and J is TRBJ2-7; no clear D. Deletions cut 5 bases from V and 3 bases from J, with 5 bases between. Germline-derived CDR1 and CDR2 are MDHEN and SYDVKM. CDR3 size: 11 residues.

The rearrangement joins TRBV27 to TRBJ1-2, with D possibly matching TRBD1 (6 bases). V was cut by 2 bases and J by 4 bases, with 8 bases left in between. The CDR3 extends over 13 amino acids. Germline V gene sequence: CDR1 MNHEY, CDR2 SMNVEV (reference sequence). As DNA, the CDR3 is TGTGCCAGCAGTTTACAGGGGACCTATGGCTACACCTTC. Translation gives CASSLQGTYGYTF.

This clone has a single count. J is TRBJ2-7 and V is TRBV25-1; 9 bases fit TRBD1. The CDR3 loop spans 13 amino acids. Germline lookup yields CDR1 MGHDK and CDR2 SYGVNS. V dropped 8 bases and J dropped 4; count of bases not matched to a gene: 6. The CDR3 DNA follows: TGTGCCAGCGCAACACAGGGGGCTTACGAGCAGTACTTC. Protein sequence: CASATQGAYEQYF.

This sequence joins TRBV7-8 and TRBJ2-1, with no clear D. Germline values: CDR1 SGHVS, CDR2 FQNEAQ. The V gene lost 3 bases and the J gene lost 4 bases, with 4 bases spanning the gap. The CDR3 is 12 amino acids. CDR3 in amino acids: CASSLRYNEQFF. The CDR3 DNA follows: TGTGCCAGCAGCTTGAGATACAATGAGCAGTTCTTC. The whole variable domain, remainder taken from reference TRBV7-8 and TRBJ2-1, is GAGVSQSPRYKVAKRGQDVALRCDPISGHVSLFWYQQALGQGPEFLTYFQNEAQLDKSGLPSDRFFAERPEGSVSTLKIQRTQQEDSAVYLCASSLRYNEQFFGPGTRLTVL.

This chain uses TRBV3-1 (or the pseudogene TRBV3-2) with TRBJ1-6, with 9 bases matching TRBD1. This CDR3 is 14 amino acids long. The germline gives CDR1 LGHDT, CDR2 YNNKEL (reference sequence). V shed 3 bases, J shed 9 bases, and the junction held 3 bases outside the gene matches. The CDR3 DNA reads TGTGCCAGCAGCCAGAGACAGGGGGGTTCACCCCTCCACTTT. This codes for CASSQRQGGSPLHF.

The chain carries TRBV7-3 and TRBJ1-1; D perhaps matches TRBD1 (5 bases). CDR3 length: 14 residues. Trimming removed 5 bases from V and 5 bases from J, with 15 bases in between. Germline values: CDR1 SGHTA, CDR2 FQGTGA. In DNA, the CDR3 is TGTGCCAGCAGCCAGCAGGGAATTGGGACTGAAGCTTTCTTT. This codes for CASSQQGIGTEAFF.

The chain links TRBV6-5 to TRBJ1-3; no definite D call. The ends were cut back, 4 bases at V and 4 bases at J, with 8 bases in the middle. The germline V gene encodes CDR1 MNHEY and CDR2 SVGAGI. The CDR3 has 13 amino acids. In DNA form, the CDR3 reads TGTGCCAGCAGTTCATCGGTCGGAAACACCATATATTTT. Protein: CASSSSVGNTIYF.

The chain couples TRBV6-1 to TRBJ1-6, with D possibly being TRBD1 (5 bases). Germline CDR1 MNHNS, CDR2 SASEGT. Trimming stripped 1 base from V and 0 bases from J, with 13 bases between. CDR3 length: 18 amino acids. The CDR3 nucleotides are TGTGCCAGCAGTGAAGACAGGCGTTTCAGCTCCTATAATTCACCCCTCCACTTT. Protein sequence: CASSEDRRFSSYNSPLHF.

This clone was detected only once. V is TRBV7-3 and J is TRBJ1-5; D unresolved. Germline V gives CDR1 SGHTA, CDR2 FQGTGA. Trimming removed 5 bases from V and 0 bases from J, with 5 bases in between. The length of the CDR3 is 13 residues. CDR3 in DNA: TGTGCCAGCAGCGCGGATAGCAATCAGCCCCAGCATTTT. As protein: CASSADSNQPQHF.

The gene calls are TRBV19 and TRBJ2-7; 8 bases line up with TRBD1. Germline loops: CDR1 LNHDA, CDR2 SQIVND (reference sequence). Trimming at V came to 2 bases and at J to 9 bases, leaving 12 bases not matched to a gene. There are 15 residues in the CDR3. The CDR3 region is CASSITGTGGFWQYF. The CDR3 DNA reads as TGTGCCAGTAGTATAACCGGGACAGGAGGATTCTGGCAGTACTTC.

V is TRBV6-4 and J is TRBJ1-6; no reliable D call. Deletions cut 9 bases from V and 7 bases from J, with 16 bases between. The CDR3 is 14 residues long. The germline V gene encodes CDR1 MRHNA and CDR2 SNTAGT. The CDR3 is CASSRSPGNSPLHF. DNA of the CDR3: TGTGCCAGTTCGAGATCTCCGGGAAATTCACCCCTCCACTTT.

The CDR3 protein is CASSLTGGKGEKLFF. The DNA for the CDR3 is TGTGCCAGCAGCCTAACAGGGGGCAAGGGGGAAAAACTGTTTTTT. The chain has TRBV7-6 and TRBJ1-4; 9 bases map to TRBD1. The CDR3 extends over 15 amino acids. V trimming: 5 bases; J trimming: 8 bases; junction bases outside the gene matches: 9. Germline CDR1 reads SGHVS; CDR2 reads FNYEAQ.

The chain combines TRBV4-2 with TRBJ2-5; TRBD2 is a possible D gene (5 bases). Germline values: CDR1 LGHNA, CDR2 YNFKEQ. Trimming took off 1 base at V and 7 bases at J, with 19 bases between the two ends. This CDR3 is built from 16 residues. The CDR3 DNA is TGTGCCAGCAGCCAAGTGTGGACGGAGGTTTGGGGGACCCAGTACTTC. As protein: CASSQVWTEVWGTQYF.

DNA for the CDR3: TGTGCCAGCAACACAGGGGCATTATACGAGCAGTACTTC. Translation gives CASNTGALYEQYF. This sequence joins TRBV7-9 and TRBJ2-7, with 7 bases fitting TRBD1. Trimming took 7 bases from V and 4 from J; bases not matched to a gene: 7. CDR1 and CDR2 from the germline V gene are SEHNR and FQNEAQ (reference sequence). This CDR3 region has 13 residues.

This chain joins TRBV11-3 and TRBJ1-1, with a possible D match to TRBD1 (5 bases). Per the germline V gene, CDR1 is SGHNT and CDR2 is YENEEA. The V gene lost 1 base and the J gene lost 9 bases, with 15 bases spanning the gap. The CDR3 length is 14 residues. CDR3 nucleotide sequence: TGTGCCAGCAGCTTAGTCCCCGACAGCGTGAAAGCTTTCTTT. Amino acid sequence: CASSLVPDSVKAFF.

The V gene is TRBV9, the J gene TRBJ1-4; TRBD1 matches 8 bases. The CDR3 runs 13 residues. CDR1 and CDR2 (germline): SGDLS, YYNGEE. The V segment lost 3 bases and the J segment 10 bases; nucleotides outside the gene matches: 5. CDR3 nucleotide sequence: TGTGCCAGCAGCGGACAGGGGATCGGAAAACTGTTTTTT. This codes for CASSGQGIGKLFF.

The chain is built from TRBV28 and TRBJ2-7; a weak D match, TRBD1 (6 bases). CDR3 length: 18 residues. Germline lookup yields CDR1 MDHEN and CDR2 SYDVKM. V dropped 3 bases and J dropped 4 bases, with 25 bases sitting between them. CDR3 sequence: CASSLGVLQTGMVYEQYF. The CDR3 DNA sequence: TGTGCCAGCAGTTTGGGAGTGCTTCAAACAGGGATGGTGTACGAGCAGTACTTC. The full variable domain, its missing parts supplied by reference TRBV28 and TRBJ2-7, is DVKVTQSSRYLVKRTGEKVFLECVQDMDHENMFWYRQDPGLGLRLIYFSYDVKMKEKGDIPEGYSVSREKKERFSLILESASTNQTSMYLCASSLGVLQTGMVYEQYFGPGTRLTVT.

V usage is TRBV2 and J usage is TRBJ1-2; maybe TRBD1 (6 bases). V was pared by 4 bases and J by 9 bases, with 9 bases between. CDR3 size: 11 residues. Per the germline V gene, CDR1 is SNHLY and CDR2 is FYNNEI. The CDR3 reads CASSATGSYTF. The DNA for the CDR3 is TGTGCCAGCAGTGCCACAGGGAGCTACACCTTC. The whole variable domain, remainder taken from reference TRBV2 and TRBJ1-2, is EPEVTQTPSHQVTQMGQEVILRCVPISNHLYFYWYRQILGQKVEFLVSFYNNEISEKSEIFDDQFSVERPDGSNFTLKIRSTKLEDSAMYFCASSATGSYTFGSGTRLTVV.

The V and J genes are TRBV6-5 and TRBJ1-2; 7 nucleotides line up with TRBD1. The V gene end was trimmed by 4 bases and the J gene end by 3 bases; junction bases not matched to a gene: 11. This CDR3 region has 16 residues. Per germline, CDR1 MNHEY and CDR2 SVGAGI. DNA of the CDR3: TGTGCCAGCAGTTCTCACCAAGACAGGGTGGACTATGGCTACACCTTC. This translates into CASSSHQDRVDYGYTF.

The CDR3: CASSLVGTPYNEQFF. In DNA, the CDR3 is TGTGCCAGCAGCTTAGTTGGGACCCCCTACAATGAGCAGTTCTTC. The chain has TRBV11-3 and TRBJ2-1; D is tentatively TRBD1 or TRBD2 (5 bases each). The CDR3 sequence is 15 residues long. Germline-derived CDR1 and CDR2 are SGHNT and YENEEA. The V end was cut by 1 base, the J end by 2 bases, with 9 bases between.

This rearrangement joins TRBV12-3 or TRBV12-4 to TRBJ1-1; D gene unclear. Between the trimmed V and J ends, which lost 3 bases and 1 base, there was a span of 6 bases. CDR3 length: 13 amino acids. The CDR3 region is CASSFRENTEAFF. DNA for the CDR3: TGTGCCAGCAGTTTTAGAGAGAACACTGAAGCTTTCTTT.